The entry below describes one TCR beta chain. V was pared by 0 bases and J by 7 bases, with 11 bases between. Germline V gene lookup returns CDR1 SGHRS and CDR2 YFSETQ. The CDR3 extends over 14 amino acids. This specimen comes from a study of T cell changes during pregnancy in multiple sclerosis. Assay used: immunoSEQ multiplex PCR; TCRdb lists only in-frame clones, some missing. The sample holds fewer than 40,000 clones, 80% to 95% seen once. This specimen was CD4+ T cells from peripheral blood mononuclear cells, taken after pregnancy. The chain joins TRBV5-1 to TRBJ2-1; D possibly corresponds to TRBD1 (6 bases). The receptor's source is a female donor in good health, enrolled as a control in a pregnancy study. CDR3 amino acids: CASSLATGQNEQFF. DNA for the CDR3: TGCGCCAGCAGCTTGGCTACAGGGCAGAATGAGCAGTTCTTC.